The clone carrying this T cell receptor (beta chain) was found many times. The target antigen is unknown. The germline gives CDR1 MNHEY, CDR2 SMNVEV (reference sequence). The CDR3 extends over 13 amino acids. Deletions cut 6 bases from V and 2 bases from J, with 9 bases between. TCRdb analysed the 5' RACE reads with MiXCR anew, one entry per CDR3 protein. This sample has roughly 490,000 distinct CDR3 sequences; 5.3% occur once, and the top ten carry roughly 3.2%. The sample comes from a study of CD8 T cells in ankylosing spondylitis. The study, taken as a whole, reports: A TCR beta motif of several highly homologous variants seemed to mark ankylosing spondylitis blood.

Sequenced input: blood, either unsorted or a sorted T cell fraction (not recorded which). The chain combines TRBV27 with TRBJ2-3; D might be TRBD2 (6 bases). The clonotype was recovered from a male donor with ankylosing spondylitis. CDR3 amino acids: CASRRGNTDTQYF. DNA for the CDR3: TGTGCCAGCAGACGGGGGAACACAGATACGCAGTATTTT.